A single TCR beta chain is shown here with its context. The antigen remains undetermined. At the end of nine to ten days of culture, CD4+ T cells were isolated. CDR1 and CDR2 from the germline V gene are SGHRS and YFSETQ. CDR3 size: 14 residues. Trimming removed 10 bases at V and 1 base at J, with 17 bases between. These data belong to a study of vaccination effects on CD4 cells after COVID-19. Study-wide context: The study sampled a couple of convalescent patients 16 days and one week before vaccination.

Measured with immunoSEQ multiplex PCR; TCRdb has only the in-frame clones, and not every one. This table holds roughly 68,000 clones, approximately 72% found once. Study-wide points: There was marked clonal contraction among infection- and vaccine-induced clones late after vaccination.

The sequencing used CD4+ T cells from PBMCs cultured without peptide, collected before COVID-19 vaccination. This sequence originates from a human donor who had a prior SARS-CoV-2 infection. This chain links TRBV5-1 with TRBJ1-1; D is unresolved. CDR3 bases: TGCGCCTCCCTGCCGGATCCTCAGAACACTGAAGCTTTCTTT. The encoded protein is CASLPDPQNTEAFF. Based on the CDR3 plus reference TRBV5-1 and TRBJ1-1, the full variable domain is KAGVTQTPRYLIKTRGQQVTLSCSPISGHRSVSWYQQTPGQGLQFLFEYFSETQRNKGNFPGRFSGRQFSNSRSEMNVSTLELGDSALYLCASLPDPQNTEAFFGQGTRLTVV.